These 3 T cell receptor beta chains share one sample of origin, sequenced in a study of shared clonotypes between healthy human individuals. Clones were sequenced by immunoSEQ multiplex PCR, and TCRdb holds only the in-frame ones, with some missing. The sample shows about 710,000 clones, 73% of them seen only once. Input material: memory CD4+ T cells sorted from blood. Subset meaning: CD45RA-negative fraction. Every receptor here comes from a woman aged 25-40 years in good health.

This clone was seen only a few times. The V gene is TRBV10-3, the J gene TRBJ2-7, with a possible D match to TRBD1 (5 bases). The CDR3 has 13 amino acids. Germline CDR1 is ENHRY and CDR2 is SYGVKD. V was trimmed by 3 bases and J by 3 bases, leaving 9 bases between them. The CDR3 loop reads CAISDQQDYEQYF. CDR3 DNA sequence: TGTGCCATCAGTGATCAACAGGACTACGAGCAGTACTTC.

Worth noting for this clone: The sample has other DNA sequences that encode this CDR3 too. The genes are TRBV5-1 and TRBJ2-7, with a weak D call TRBD1 (5 bases). Trimming cost V 0 bases and J 0 bases, with 10 bases left between them. Germline V gives CDR1 SGHRS, CDR2 YFSETQ. This CDR3 region has 15 residues. The CDR3, as DNA: TGCGCCAGCAGCTTGGTCCCAGACAGCTCCTACGAGCAGTACTTC. It translates to CASSLVPDSSYEQYF.

V and J are TRBV6-1 and TRBJ2-1; 14 bases align to TRBD2. Germline V gene sequence: CDR1 MNHNS, CDR2 SASEGT. J gave up 12 bases and V 2 bases, and 18 bases lay outside the gene matches. CDR3 length: 19 amino acids. The CDR3 DNA reads as TGTGCCAGCAGTGAAAGTGCCGGGACTAGCGGGAGCGGCTACCATGGGCAGTTCTTC. As protein: CASSESAGTSGSGYHGQFF.